The 26 T cell receptor beta chains below come from one sample, sequenced in a study of blood T cells in healthy people across ages. PCR was performed a second time for about 6 to 12 cycles using a sample-barcoded 5' primer and a J-beta primer mix. TCRdb redid the calling of the 5' RACE reads with MiXCR, one entry per CDR3 protein. The repertoire holds around 940,000 distinct CDR3 sequences, with roughly 50% as singletons. The sequenced sample was blood. All receptors derive from a woman in her fifties or sixties in good health.

Only one count was recorded for this clonotype. This chain links TRBV27 with TRBJ1-6; 9 bases align to TRBD1. Germline V gene lookup returns CDR1 MNHEY and CDR2 SMNVEV (reference sequence). This CDR3 contains 15 residues. V lost 5 bases to trimming and J lost 9 bases; unmatched junction nucleotides: 8. The CDR3 nucleotides are TGTGCCAGCAGTCCCAGGACAGGGGCCGTTTCACCCCTCCACTTT. Translated, it gives CASSPRTGAVSPLHF.

This rearrangement joins TRBV10-1 to TRBJ2-3; weak D call: TRBD1 (6 bases). Trimming removed 7 bases at V and 2 bases at J, with 13 bases between. The CDR3 runs to 14 residues. The germline gives CDR1 WNHNN, CDR2 SYGVQD (reference sequence). CDR3 nucleotide sequence: TGCGCCAGCACCCCGACAGGTACCACAGATACGCAGTATTTT. This translates into CASTPTGTTDTQYF.

This chain links TRBV20-1 with TRBJ2-5; 12 bases align to TRBD1. CDR3 length: 14 amino acids. The germline CDR1 and CDR2 sequences are DFQATT and SNEGSKA (reference sequence). With V trimmed by 5 bases and J by 4 bases, 5 bases remained unmatched. CDR3 protein: CSAPGTGGGETQYF. DNA of the CDR3: TGCAGTGCTCCCGGGACAGGGGGCGGAGAGACCCAGTACTTC.

V and J are TRBV20-1 and TRBJ2-1; D is unclear. Trimming stripped 8 bases from V and 6 bases from J, with 17 bases between. Germline V lookup: CDR1 DFQATT, CDR2 SNEGSKA (reference sequence). This CDR3 has 13 residues. The CDR3 is CSHTPLGSNEQFF. CDR3 in DNA: TGCAGTCATACGCCGCTGGGCTCCAATGAGCAGTTCTTC.

The CDR3 nucleotides are TGCAGCGTGGGGACCGCGTCAGGTGTTGGCGCTTTCTTT. Protein: CSVGTASGVGAFF. V gene TRBV29-1 combines with J gene TRBJ1-1; perhaps TRBD1 as D (5 bases). The V gene lost 6 bases and the J gene lost 11 bases, with 22 bases spanning the gap. This CDR3 is 13 amino acids long. The V gene's germline CDR1 is SQVTM and CDR2 ANQGSEA.

The chain uses TRBV20-1 and TRBJ2-7, with TRBD1 as a possible D gene (6 bases). The V end was cut by 1 base, the J end by 6 bases, with 19 bases between. CDR3 size: 15 residues. Germline V gene lookup returns CDR1 DFQATT and CDR2 SNEGSKA (reference sequence). The CDR3 loop reads CSARVVTGIGVEQYF. The CDR3 nucleotides read TGCAGTGCTAGAGTCGTGACAGGTATAGGCGTCGAGCAGTACTTC.

In DNA form, the CDR3 reads TGTGCCAGCAGCCAAGTCAACGCAAACCAGGGGCAGTTCTTC. Amino acids: CASSQVNANQGQFF. The chain recombines TRBV14 with TRBJ2-1; a possible D gene is TRBD1 (5 bases). Deletions cut 1 base from V and 12 bases from J, with 16 bases between. The germline V gene encodes CDR1 SGHDN and CDR2 FVKESK. The CDR3 spans 14 residues.

The chain employs TRBV7-2 and TRBJ2-1; D remains ambiguous. The better agreement between TRBJ2-7 and the DNA end casts doubt on the J call. In germline, CDR1 is SGHTA, CDR2 FQGNSA. The CDR3 spans 18 residues. The CDR3 here is CASSLDRAIQSSYNEQYF. CDR3 nucleotides: TGTGCCAGCAGCTTAGATCGGGCTATCCAGAGCTCCTACAATGAGCAGTACTTC.

The chain recombines TRBV29-1 with TRBJ1-1; D unclear. From germline, CDR1 is SQVTM and CDR2 ANQGSEA. CDR3 size: 13 residues. V lost 5 bases and J 1 base, leaving 11 bases between the germline ends. CDR3: CSVIGVRNTEAFF. CDR3 DNA sequence: TGCAGCGTTATCGGGGTGAGGAACACTGAAGCTTTCTTT.

The rearrangement joins TRBV4-1 to TRBJ2-1; D possibly corresponds to TRBD2 (5 bases). The V gene lost 1 base and the J gene lost 10 bases, with 20 bases spanning the gap. This CDR3 comprises 16 residues. Germline V gene sequence: CDR1 MGHRA, CDR2 YSYEKL. CDR3: CASSQARLAGGKEQFF. In nucleotides, the CDR3 is TGCGCCAGCAGCCAAGCGCGGTTGGCCGGAGGTAAAGAGCAGTTCTTC.

V and J are TRBV6-5 and TRBJ1-2, with TRBD1 matching over 7 bases. Trimming cost V 7 bases and J 4 bases; bases outside gene matches: 12. Germline V gives CDR1 MNHEY, CDR2 SVGAGI. The CDR3 runs to 15 residues. The CDR3 DNA reads as TGTGCCAGCACTCGAGACAGGGACGGGGGCTATGGCTACACCTTC. Its protein product is CASTRDRDGGYGYTF.

This rearrangement joins TRBV6-1 to TRBJ2-7; D possibly corresponds to TRBD1 (5 bases). From germline, CDR1 is MNHNS and CDR2 SASEGT. The CDR3 is made up of 13 amino acids. Between the trimmed V and J ends, which lost 1 base and 3 bases, there was a span of 7 bases. The CDR3 loop is CASSEGQIYEQYF. The CDR3, as DNA: TGTGCCAGCAGTGAAGGACAGATCTACGAGCAGTACTTC.

The CDR3 reads CASSLIRGTGGVNEQFF. The CDR3 DNA follows: TGTGCCAGCAGTTTAATCCGGGGGACAGGCGGTGTGAATGAGCAGTTCTTC. V usage is TRBV28 and J usage is TRBJ2-1; TRBD1 agrees at 8 bases. V was pared by 2 bases and J by 7 bases, with 13 bases of the junction left unmatched. The CDR3 length is 17 residues. Germline assignment: CDR1 MDHEN and CDR2 SYDVKM. The variable domain in full, completed from reference TRBV28 and TRBJ2-1, reads DVKVTQSSRYLVKRTGEKVFLECVQDMDHENMFWYRQDPGLGLRLIYFSYDVKMKEKGDIPEGYSVSREKKERFSLILESASTNQTSMYLCASSLIRGTGGVNEQFFGPGTRLTVL.

The CDR3 loop reads CASRRRLGRDTGELFF. CDR3 sequence (DNA): TGTGCCAGCAGAAGAAGACTAGGAAGGGACACCGGGGAGCTGTTTTTT. The V call is TRBV6-5, the J call TRBJ2-2; D perhaps matches TRBD2 (6 bases). The CDR3 consists of 16 residues. CDR1 is MNHEY and CDR2 is SVGAGI in the germline V gene. V lost 6 bases to trimming and J lost 3 bases, with 17 bases between them.

Only a few counts were recorded for this clonotype. This chain links TRBV2 with TRBJ2-5; D may match TRBD1 or TRBD2 (5 bases each). Trimming cost V 8 bases and J 1 base, with 11 bases left between them. The CDR3 has 13 amino acids. Germline CDR1 and CDR2: SNHLY and FYNNEI. The CDR3 is CASRGDLQETQYF. The CDR3, as DNA: TGTGCCAGCCGAGGGGATCTCCAAGAGACCCAGTACTTC.

The chain joins TRBV4-2 to TRBJ2-4; 11 bases map to TRBD2. With V trimmed by 4 bases and J by 13 bases, 12 bases remained unmatched. Per germline, CDR1 LGHNA and CDR2 YNFKEQ. This CDR3 is 15 amino acids long. CDR3 loop: CASSRGTSGTWEQYF. CDR3 bases: TGTGCCAGCAGCCGGGGGACTAGCGGCACCTGGGAGCAGTACTTC.

The chain combines TRBV15 with TRBJ2-3, with TRBD2 as a possible D gene (7 bases). Germline V gene sequence: CDR1 LNHNV, CDR2 YYDKDF (reference sequence). The CDR3 covers 16 residues. Trimming took 3 bases from V and 3 from J, leaving 16 bases between them. This CDR3 reads CATSSGTGGGTDTQYF. The CDR3 nucleotides read TGTGCCACCAGCAGCGGTACGGGGGGCGGAACAGATACGCAGTATTTT. Variable domain in full (rest from reference TRBV15 and TRBJ2-3): DAMVIQNPRYQVTQFGKPVTLSCSQTLNHNVMYWYQQKSSQAPKLLFHYYDKDFNNEADTPDNFQSRRPNTSFCFLDIRSPGLGDTAMYLCATSSGTGGGTDTQYFGPGTRLTVL.

This rearrangement joins TRBV20-1 to TRBJ2-1; TRBD2 is a possible D gene (5 bases). The J call is doubtful: the DNA matches TRBJ2-7 better. The germline CDR1 and CDR2 sequences are DFQATT and SNEGSKA (reference sequence). CDR3 length: 14 residues. Here the CDR3 reads CSAPTRGFSYEQYF. Written as DNA, the CDR3 is TGCAGTGCTCCGACAAGAGGGTTCTCCTACGAGCAGTACTTC.

This clonotype was seen ten or more times. The V gene is TRBV11-2, the J gene TRBJ2-3, with D possibly being TRBD2 (6 bases). V gave up 6 bases and J gave up 1 base, with 14 bases separating them. The CDR3 length is 15 residues. Per germline, CDR1 SGHAT and CDR2 FQNNGV. The CDR3 DNA follows: TGTGCCAGCAGATTTGGGGGGACCGGCACAGATACGCAGTATTTT. Its protein is CASRFGGTGTDTQYF.

This clonotype was seen a single time. This rearrangement joins TRBV4-1 to TRBJ1-1; no firm D call. Germline assignment: CDR1 MGHRA and CDR2 YSYEKL. Between the trimmed V and J ends, which lost 1 base and 1 base, there was a span of 13 bases. The CDR3 runs 16 residues. CDR3 loop: CASSQVSGRSNTEAFF. In nucleotides, the CDR3 is TGCGCCAGCAGCCAAGTATCGGGGAGGTCGAACACTGAAGCTTTCTTT.

V usage is TRBV6-2 or TRBV6-3 and J usage is TRBJ1-2; the D is unclear. Germline lookup yields CDR1 MNHEY and CDR2 SVGEGT. CDR3 length equals 12 residues. V lost 2 bases and J lost 6, with 7 bases in between. CDR3 bases: TGTGCCAGCAGTTACCTTTGGAATGGCTACACCTTC. Translated: CASSYLWNGYTF.

This clonotype was seen only a few times. This sequence joins TRBV12-3 or TRBV12-4 and TRBJ2-7, with 7 nucleotides matching TRBD2. V shed 6 bases and J 3 bases; nucleotides not matched to a gene: 2. This CDR3 is built from 12 residues. This CDR3 reads CASRWGGYEQYF. The CDR3 DNA sequence: TGTGCCAGCAGATGGGGGGGCTACGAGCAGTACTTC.

This clonotype was detected only a few times. This chain's CDR3 is CASSPGQSGSEQYF. DNA for the CDR3: TGTGCCAGCAGCCCTGGACAGTCGGGTTCCGAGCAGTACTTC. The rearrangement links TRBV7-9 to TRBJ2-5; D perhaps matches TRBD1 (6 bases). The end of the DNA is better explained by TRBJ2-7, so the J call may be wrong. The CDR3 spans 14 residues. The germline V gene encodes CDR1 SEHNR and CDR2 FQNEAQ (reference sequence).

The chain employs TRBV20-1 and TRBJ2-3, with D perhaps matching TRBD2 (5 bases). Trimming removed 3 bases at V and 2 bases at J, with 15 bases between. The V gene's germline CDR1 is DFQATT and CDR2 SNEGSKA (reference sequence). This CDR3 has 15 amino acids. The CDR3 sequence: CSASHDEDFTDTQYF. CDR3 DNA: TGCAGTGCTAGTCACGACGAGGACTTCACAGATACGCAGTATTTT.

V gene TRBV2 combines with J gene TRBJ1-2, with D unclear. There are 16 residues in the CDR3. Germline values: CDR1 SNHLY, CDR2 FYNNEI. V was cut by 2 bases and J by 5 bases, with 18 bases left in between. The DNA for the CDR3 is TGTGCCAGCAGTGAAAGTCCGGGGATACCCAATTATGGCTACACCTTC. This translates into CASSESPGIPNYGYTF.

In this sample, this clonotype turned up many times. This sequence joins TRBV29-1 and TRBJ2-7, with D tentatively TRBD2 (5 bases). CDR1 is SQVTM and CDR2 is ANQGSEA in the germline V gene. Trimming cost V 2 bases and J 1 base, with 12 bases left between them. The CDR3 has 14 amino acids. The DNA of the CDR3 is TGCAGCGTTGAATCCGGGGTTGGGTCCTACGAGCAGTACTTC. Residues: CSVESGVGSYEQYF.